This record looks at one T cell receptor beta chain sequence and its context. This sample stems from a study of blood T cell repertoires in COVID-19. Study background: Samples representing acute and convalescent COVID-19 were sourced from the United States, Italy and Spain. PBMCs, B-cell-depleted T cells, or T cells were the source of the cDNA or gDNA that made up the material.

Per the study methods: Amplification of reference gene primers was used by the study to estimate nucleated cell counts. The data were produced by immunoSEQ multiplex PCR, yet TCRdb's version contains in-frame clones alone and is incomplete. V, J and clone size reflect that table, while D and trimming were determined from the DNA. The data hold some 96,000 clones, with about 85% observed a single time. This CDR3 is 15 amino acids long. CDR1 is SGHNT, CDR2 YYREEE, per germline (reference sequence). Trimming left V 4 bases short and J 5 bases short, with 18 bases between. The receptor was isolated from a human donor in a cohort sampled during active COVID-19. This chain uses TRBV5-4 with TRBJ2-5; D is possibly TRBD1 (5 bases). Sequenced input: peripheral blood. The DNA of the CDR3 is TGTGCCAGCAGCCTCACCCTAGGGGTTCGTGAGACCCAGTACTTC. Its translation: CASSLTLGVRETQYF.